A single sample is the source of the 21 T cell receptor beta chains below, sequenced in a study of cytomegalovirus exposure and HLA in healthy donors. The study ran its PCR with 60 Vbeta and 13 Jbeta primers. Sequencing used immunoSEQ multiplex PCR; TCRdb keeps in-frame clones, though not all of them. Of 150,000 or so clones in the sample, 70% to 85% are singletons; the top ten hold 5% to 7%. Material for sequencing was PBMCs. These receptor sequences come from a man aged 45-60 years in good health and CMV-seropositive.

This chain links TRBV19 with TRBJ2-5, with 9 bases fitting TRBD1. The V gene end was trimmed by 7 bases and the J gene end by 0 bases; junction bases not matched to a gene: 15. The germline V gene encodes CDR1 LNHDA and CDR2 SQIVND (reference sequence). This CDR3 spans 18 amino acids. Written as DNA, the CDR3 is TGTGCCAGTAAGCCCGGACAGGGGTTTTGGGAAAACCAAGAGACCCAGTACTTC. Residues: CASKPGQGFWENQETQYF.

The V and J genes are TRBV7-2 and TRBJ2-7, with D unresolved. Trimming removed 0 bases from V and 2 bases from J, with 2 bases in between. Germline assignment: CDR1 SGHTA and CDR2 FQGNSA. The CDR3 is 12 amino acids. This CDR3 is CASSLATYEQYF. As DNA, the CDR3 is TGTGCCAGCAGCTTAGCCACCTACGAGCAGTACTTC.

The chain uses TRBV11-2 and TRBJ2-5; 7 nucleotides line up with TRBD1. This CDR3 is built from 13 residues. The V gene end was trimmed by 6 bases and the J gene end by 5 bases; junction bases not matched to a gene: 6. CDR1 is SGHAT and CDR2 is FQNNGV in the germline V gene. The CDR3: CASSKQGPETQYF. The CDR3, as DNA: TGTGCCAGCAGTAAACAGGGGCCGGAGACCCAGTACTTC.

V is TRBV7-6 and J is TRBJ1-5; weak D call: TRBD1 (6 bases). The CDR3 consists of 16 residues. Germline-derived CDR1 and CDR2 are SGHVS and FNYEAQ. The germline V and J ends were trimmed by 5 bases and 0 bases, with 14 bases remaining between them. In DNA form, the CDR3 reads TGTGCCAGCAGCCAAGACGGGGGGCGTAGCAATCAGCCCCAGCATTTT. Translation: CASSQDGGRSNQPQHF.

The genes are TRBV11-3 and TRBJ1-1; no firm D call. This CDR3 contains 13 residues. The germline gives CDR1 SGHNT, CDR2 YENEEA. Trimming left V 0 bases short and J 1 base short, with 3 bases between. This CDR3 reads CASSLEQNTEAFF. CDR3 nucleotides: TGTGCCAGCAGCTTAGAACAGAACACTGAAGCTTTCTTT.

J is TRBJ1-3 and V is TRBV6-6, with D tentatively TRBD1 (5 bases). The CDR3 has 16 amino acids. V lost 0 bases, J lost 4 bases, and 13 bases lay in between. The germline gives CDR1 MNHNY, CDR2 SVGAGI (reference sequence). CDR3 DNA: TGTGCCAGCAGTTACTCGCAGGGCGCCTCCGGAAACACCATATATTTT. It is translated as CASSYSQGASGNTIYF.

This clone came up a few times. CDR3 in DNA: TGTGCCAGCAGCCCCCGCGAGGGAGAAAACATTCAGTACTTC. Its protein product is CASSPREGENIQYF. V and J are TRBV11-3 and TRBJ2-4, with a weak D call TRBD2 (5 bases). CDR1 is SGHNT and CDR2 is YENEEA in the germline V gene. Trimming cost V 5 bases and J 5 bases, with 13 bases left between them. CDR3 length: 14 residues. The variable domain in full, with the rest retrieved from reference TRBV11-3 and TRBJ2-4, is EAGVVQSPRYKIIEKKQPVAFWCNPISGHNTLYWYLQNLGQGPELLIRYENEEAVDDSQLPKDRFSAERLKGVDSTLKIQPAELGDSAVYLCASSPREGENIQYFGAGTRLSVL.

In DNA form, the CDR3 reads TGTGCCACCAGCAGAGATAGGGGTTCCTACGAGCAGTACTTC. Translating gives CATSRDRGSYEQYF. The rearrangement joins TRBV15 to TRBJ2-7; weak D call: TRBD1 (5 bases). Germline V gives CDR1 LNHNV, CDR2 YYDKDF (reference sequence). This CDR3 spans 14 amino acids. V was clipped by 0 bases and J by 1 base, with 7 bases between them. The full variable domain, rest sourced from reference TRBV15 and TRBJ2-7, is DAMVIQNPRYQVTQFGKPVTLSCSQTLNHNVMYWYQQKSSQAPKLLFHYYDKDFNNEADTPDNFQSRRPNTSFCFLDIRSPGLGDTAMYLCATSRDRGSYEQYFGPGTRLTVT.

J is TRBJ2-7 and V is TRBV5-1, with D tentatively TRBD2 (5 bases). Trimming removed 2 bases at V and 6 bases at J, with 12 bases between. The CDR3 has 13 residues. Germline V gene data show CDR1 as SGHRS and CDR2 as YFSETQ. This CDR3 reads CASSFWETGEQYV. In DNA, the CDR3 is TGCGCCAGCAGCTTCTGGGAGACGGGCGAGCAGTACGTC.

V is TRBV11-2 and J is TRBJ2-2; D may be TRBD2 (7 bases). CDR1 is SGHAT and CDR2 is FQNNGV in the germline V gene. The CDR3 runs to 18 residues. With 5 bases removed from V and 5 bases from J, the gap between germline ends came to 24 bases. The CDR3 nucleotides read TGTGCCAGCAGCATTGAGGGGGGGAGGGGCGGGAGAACCGGGGAGCTGTTTTTT. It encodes CASSIEGGRGGRTGELFF.

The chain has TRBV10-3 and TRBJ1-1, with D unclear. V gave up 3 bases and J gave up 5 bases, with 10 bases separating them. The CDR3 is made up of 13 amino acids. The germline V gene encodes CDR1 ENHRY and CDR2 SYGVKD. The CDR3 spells CAISENSGTEAFF. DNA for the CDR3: TGTGCCATCAGTGAAAATAGCGGTACTGAAGCTTTCTTT.

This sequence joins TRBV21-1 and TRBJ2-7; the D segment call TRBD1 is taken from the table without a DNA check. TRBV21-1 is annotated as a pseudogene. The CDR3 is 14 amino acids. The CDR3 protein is CAEDRDRAPYEQYV. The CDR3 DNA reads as TGTGCCGAGGACCGGGACAGGGCCCCCTACGAGCAGTACGTC.

CDR3 region: CASALDRYNEQFF. DNA for the CDR3: TGCGCCAGCGCACTGGACAGGTACAATGAGCAGTTCTTC. The chain joins TRBV10-2 to TRBJ2-1; 7 bases are shared with TRBD1. From germline, CDR1 is WSHSY and CDR2 SAAADI. The CDR3 runs to 13 residues. Trimming cost V 8 bases and J 4 bases; bases outside gene matches: 5.

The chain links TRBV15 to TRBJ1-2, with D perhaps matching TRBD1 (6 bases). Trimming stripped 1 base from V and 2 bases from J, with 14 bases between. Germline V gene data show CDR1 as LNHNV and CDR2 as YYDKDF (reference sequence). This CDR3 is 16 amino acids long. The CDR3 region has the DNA TGTGCCACCAGCAGAGGGGAACAGGGATTGAACTATGGCTACACCTTC. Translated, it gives CATSRGEQGLNYGYTF.

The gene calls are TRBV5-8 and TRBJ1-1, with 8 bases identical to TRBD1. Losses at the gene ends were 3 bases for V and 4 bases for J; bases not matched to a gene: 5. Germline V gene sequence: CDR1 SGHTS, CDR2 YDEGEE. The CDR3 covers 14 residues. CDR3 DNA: TGTGCCAGCAGCTGGGGTGGACAGGGCACTGAAGCTTTCTTT. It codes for CASSWGGQGTEAFF.

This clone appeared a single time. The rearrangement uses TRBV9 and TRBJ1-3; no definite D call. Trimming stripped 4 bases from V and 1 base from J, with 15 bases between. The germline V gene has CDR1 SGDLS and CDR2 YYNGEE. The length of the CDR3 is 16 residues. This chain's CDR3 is CASSFTDEGSGNTIYF. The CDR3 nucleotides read TGTGCCAGCAGCTTCACCGACGAGGGTTCTGGAAACACCATATATTTT.

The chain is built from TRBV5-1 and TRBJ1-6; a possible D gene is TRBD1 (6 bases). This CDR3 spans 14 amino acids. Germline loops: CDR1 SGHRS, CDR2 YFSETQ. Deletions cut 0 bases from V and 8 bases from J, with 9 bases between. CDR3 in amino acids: CASSLVAGDSPLHF. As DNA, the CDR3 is TGCGCCAGCAGCTTGGTTGCAGGGGATTCACCCCTCCACTTT.

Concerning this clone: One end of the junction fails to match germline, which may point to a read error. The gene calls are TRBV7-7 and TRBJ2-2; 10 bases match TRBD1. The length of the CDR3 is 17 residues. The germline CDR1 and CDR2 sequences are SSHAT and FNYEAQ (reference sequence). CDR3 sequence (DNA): TGTGCTAGCAGCGCGAGAGGACAGGGGGTGAACACCGGGGAGCTGTTTTTT. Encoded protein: CASSARGQGVNTGELFF.

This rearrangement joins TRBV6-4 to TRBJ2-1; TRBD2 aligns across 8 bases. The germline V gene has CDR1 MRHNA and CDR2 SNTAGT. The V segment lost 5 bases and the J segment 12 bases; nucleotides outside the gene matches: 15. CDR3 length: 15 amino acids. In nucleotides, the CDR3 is TGTGCCAGCAGTTCGGGGCGGGGGGCATCCGCGCTGCAGTTCTTC. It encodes CASSSGRGASALQFF.

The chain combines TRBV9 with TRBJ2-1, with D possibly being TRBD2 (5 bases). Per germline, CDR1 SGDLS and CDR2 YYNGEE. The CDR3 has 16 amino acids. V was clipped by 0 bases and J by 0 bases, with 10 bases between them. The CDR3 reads CASSVGGPSSYNEQFF. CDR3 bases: TGTGCCAGCAGCGTAGGAGGGCCTTCCTCCTACAATGAGCAGTTCTTC. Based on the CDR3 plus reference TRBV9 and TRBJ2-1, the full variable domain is DSGVTQTPKHLITATGQRVTLRCSPRSGDLSVYWYQQSLDQGLQFLIQYYNGEERAKGNILERFSAQQFPDLHSELNLSSLELGDSALYFCASSVGGPSSYNEQFFGPGTRLTVL.

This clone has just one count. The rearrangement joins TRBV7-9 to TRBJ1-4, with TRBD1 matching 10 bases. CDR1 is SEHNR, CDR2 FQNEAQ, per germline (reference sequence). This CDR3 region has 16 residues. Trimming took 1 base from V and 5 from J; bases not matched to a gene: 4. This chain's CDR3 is CASSLGRQGANEKLFF. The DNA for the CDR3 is TGTGCCAGCAGCTTAGGAAGACAGGGGGCGAATGAAAAACTGTTTTTT. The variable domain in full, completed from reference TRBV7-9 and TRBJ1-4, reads DTGVSQNPRHKITKRGQNVTFRCDPISEHNRLYWYRQTLGQGPEFLTYFQNEAQLEKSRLLSDRFSAERPKGSFSTLEIQRTEQGDSAMYLCASSLGRQGANEKLFFGSGTQLSVL.